Below are 19 T cell receptor beta chains sequenced from a single sample in a study of blood T cells in healthy people across ages. With a J-beta primer mix and a sample-barcoded 5' primer, a second PCR ran about 7 to 12 cycles. TCRdb passed the 5' RACE reads through MiXCR, listing each CDR3 protein once. The sample lists fewer than 1 million distinct CDR3 sequences; approximately 48% were seen once. The sample comprised blood. These TCRs come from a man aged 55 to 70 in good health.

This chain uses TRBV30 with TRBJ2-1, with TRBD1 as a possible D gene (6 bases). CDR1 is GTSNPN and CDR2 is SVGIG in the germline V gene (reference sequence). The CDR3 consists of 12 residues. Trimming stripped 1 base from V and 11 bases from J, with 12 bases between. The CDR3 region is CAWSDSRGQQFF. In DNA, the CDR3 is TGTGCCTGGAGTGATAGCAGGGGCCAGCAGTTCTTC. Full variable domain (rest looked up from reference TRBV30 and TRBJ2-1): SQTIHQWPATLVQPVGSPLSLECTVEGTSNPNLYWYRQAAGRGLQLLFYSVGIGQISSEVPQNLSASRPQDRQFILSSKKLLLSDSGFYLCAWSDSRGQQFFGPGTRLTVL.

The chain uses TRBV20-1 and TRBJ2-7; the match to TRBD1 covers 12 bases. CDR1 and CDR2 from the germline V gene are DFQATT and SNEGSKA (reference sequence). The CDR3 runs to 15 residues. Germline trimming cut 0 bases from V and 5 bases from J; bases unmatched to any gene: 5. The CDR3 DNA follows: TGCAGTGCTAGAGACCCGGGGACAGGGGGCGACGAGCAGTACTTC. Translation gives CSARDPGTGGDEQYF.

The table lists this clonotype with a few counts. The rearrangement uses TRBV20-1 and TRBJ2-3; 8 nucleotides agree with TRBD2. CDR1 is DFQATT and CDR2 is SNEGSKA in the germline V gene (reference sequence). V dropped 0 bases and J dropped 2; count of bases not matched to a gene: 4. The CDR3 consists of 15 residues. The CDR3 spells CSARDRGGVTDTQYF. The CDR3 nucleotides are TGCAGTGCTAGAGACCGGGGGGGCGTCACAGATACGCAGTATTTT.

The CDR3: CASSHLAASYNEQFF. As DNA, the CDR3 is TGTGCCAGCAGCCATCTAGCGGCATCCTACAATGAGCAGTTCTTC. This rearrangement joins TRBV14 to TRBJ2-1; TRBD2 matches 7 bases. Looked up from germline, CDR1 is SGHDN and CDR2 is FVKESK. V was clipped by 3 bases and J by 1 base; unmatched bases: 3. The CDR3 runs 15 residues.

V gene TRBV14 combines with J gene TRBJ2-7; the match to TRBD2 covers 7 bases. The V gene's germline CDR1 is SGHDN and CDR2 FVKESK. The CDR3 has 14 residues. V was clipped by 2 bases and J by 7 bases; unmatched bases: 8. CDR3 sequence: CASSQRDYYNEQYF. The CDR3 coding sequence is TGTGCCAGCAGCCAACGGGACTACTACAATGAGCAGTACTTC. Full variable domain (outside the CDR3, taken from reference TRBV14 and TRBJ2-7): EAGVTQFPSHSVIEKGQTVTLRCDPISGHDNLYWYRRVMGKEIKFLLHFVKESKQDESGMPNNRFLAERTGGTYSTLKVQPAELEDSGVYFCASSQRDYYNEQYFGPGTRLTVT.

This clonotype was observed a few times. V is TRBV2 and J is TRBJ2-2; 7 nucleotides match TRBD1. V lost 4 bases, J lost 0 bases, and 5 bases stayed unmatched. The germline CDR1 and CDR2 sequences are SNHLY and FYNNEI. This CDR3 contains 16 residues. This CDR3 is CASSATGTANTGELFF. DNA for the CDR3: TGTGCCAGCAGTGCAACCGGGACAGCGAACACCGGGGAGCTGTTTTTT.

The chain couples TRBV4-3 to TRBJ1-1; 7 bases match TRBD1. Germline assignment: CDR1 LGHNA and CDR2 YSLEER. The CDR3 consists of 16 residues. Trimming at V came to 1 base and at J to 2 bases, leaving 7 bases not matched to a gene. CDR3 amino acids: CASSQARDRRNTEAFF. Written as DNA, the CDR3 is TGCGCCAGCAGCCAAGCGCGGGACAGACGAAACACTGAAGCTTTCTTT.

V usage is TRBV20-1 and J usage is TRBJ2-5, with D tentatively TRBD2 (7 bases). The CDR3 length is 13 residues. Trimming took off 1 base at V and 5 bases at J, with 11 bases between the two ends. Looked up from germline, CDR1 is DFQATT and CDR2 is SNEGSKA (reference sequence). This CDR3 reads CSARGGGEETQYF. The CDR3 DNA reads as TGCAGTGCTAGAGGGGGGGGCGAGGAGACCCAGTACTTC.

This clonotype showed up just a few times. V usage is TRBV6-6 and J usage is TRBJ2-5; 9 nucleotides match TRBD2. Germline CDR1 MNHNY, CDR2 SVGAGI (reference sequence). The CDR3 has 14 residues. The V segment lost 6 bases and the J segment 2 bases; nucleotides outside the gene matches: 4. The CDR3 loop reads CASRAGGWQETQYF. CDR3 DNA: TGTGCCAGCAGGGCGGGGGGGTGGCAAGAGACCCAGTACTTC.

This clonotype came up a few times. The genes are TRBV2 and TRBJ1-5, with 9 bases that match TRBD1. Germline CDR1 reads SNHLY; CDR2 reads FYNNEI. The CDR3 extends over 14 amino acids. The junction had 1 base not matched to a gene; V was cut back by 5 bases and J by 2 bases. CDR3 nucleotides: TGTGCCAGCAGTAGGACAGGGGGCAATCAGCCCCAGCATTTT. Translating it yields CASSRTGGNQPQHF.

This clonotype was detected a few times. The V gene is TRBV7-2, the J gene TRBJ2-5, with D perhaps TRBD1 or TRBD2 (5 bases each). This CDR3 is built from 14 residues. Germline lookup yields CDR1 SGHTA and CDR2 FQGNSA. Deletions cut 4 bases from V and 4 bases from J, with 13 bases between. The CDR3 DNA sequence: TGTGCCAGCAGCTGGACGGGACCCATAGAGACCCAGTACTTC. It specifies CASSWTGPIETQYF.

This chain connects TRBV6-5 to TRBJ1-2, with 7 bases matching TRBD1. The germline V gene encodes CDR1 MNHEY and CDR2 SVGAGI. The length of the CDR3 is 14 residues. Losses at the gene ends were 5 bases for V and 3 bases for J; bases not matched to a gene: 6. CDR3 region: CASSPPGTDYGYTF. CDR3 DNA sequence: TGTGCCAGCAGTCCCCCTGGGACAGACTATGGCTACACCTTC.

This chain uses TRBV2 with TRBJ2-1; 8 bases match TRBD1. This CDR3 comprises 16 residues. Germline lookup yields CDR1 SNHLY and CDR2 FYNNEI. V gave up 9 bases and J gave up 0 bases; unmatched junction bases: 10. The CDR3 bases are TGTGCCAGTGCTTGGGACAGGATGAGCTCCTACAATGAGCAGTTCTTC. Its protein product is CASAWDRMSSYNEQFF.

The V call is TRBV7-2, the J call TRBJ1-2, with TRBD1 identical over 7 bases. This CDR3 contains 13 residues. Losses at the gene ends were 5 bases for V and 6 bases for J; bases not matched to a gene: 6. Per germline, CDR1 SGHTA and CDR2 FQGNSA. The CDR3 protein is CASSLTGFDGYTF. The CDR3 nucleotides are TGTGCCAGCAGCCTGACAGGGTTTGATGGCTACACCTTC.

The V gene is TRBV6-6, the J gene TRBJ2-5; D is perhaps TRBD2 (5 bases). This CDR3 is built from 13 residues. V lost 7 bases, J lost 3 bases, and 12 bases lay in between. Germline V gives CDR1 MNHNY, CDR2 SVGAGI (reference sequence). CDR3: CASTPPGEETQYF. CDR3 nucleotides: TGTGCCAGCACCCCACCCGGGGAAGAGACCCAGTACTTC.

This clonotype has a handful of counts. The chain carries TRBV4-1 and TRBJ2-1; 9 nucleotides line up with TRBD1. The germline gives CDR1 MGHRA, CDR2 YSYEKL. The CDR3 is made up of 15 amino acids. V was clipped by 1 base and J by 10 bases; unmatched bases: 8. This CDR3 is CASSQGTGAPYEQFF. In nucleotides, the CDR3 is TGCGCCAGCAGCCAAGGGACAGGGGCCCCCTACGAGCAGTTCTTC.

The V and J genes are TRBV27 and TRBJ2-5; D remains unclear. Germline V lookup: CDR1 MNHEY, CDR2 SMNVEV (reference sequence). The germline V and J ends were trimmed by 2 bases and 2 bases, with 9 bases remaining between them. This CDR3 is built from 14 residues. The CDR3 region has the DNA TGTGCCAGCAGTTTAGGGTTTCGACAAGAGACCCAGTACTTC. It codes for CASSLGFRQETQYF.

This sequence joins TRBV20-1 and TRBJ1-5; TRBD1 matches at 9 bases. Per germline, CDR1 DFQATT and CDR2 SNEGSKA (reference sequence). The CDR3 runs 14 residues. J lost 1 base, V lost 6 bases, and 4 bases had no gene match. Here the CDR3 DNA reads TGCAGTGCCGGGACAGGGATAAGCAATCAGCCCCAGCATTTT. It encodes CSAGTGISNQPQHF.

V is TRBV6-1 and J is TRBJ1-2; D gene unclear. V was trimmed by 8 bases and J by 8 bases, leaving 18 bases between them. In germline, CDR1 is MNHNS, CDR2 SASEGT. The CDR3 length is 13 residues. The CDR3 region has the DNA TGTGCCAGCTACCGGACGGACCTCTGGGGCTACACCTTC. Translated: CASYRTDLWGYTF.